These T cell receptor beta chains were read from a single sample in a study of high-grade serous ovarian cancer treatment subgroups. TCRdb's copy holds only in-frame clones and misses some; the assay was immunoSEQ multiplex PCR. The sample holds thousands of clones, more than 75% seen once. The specimen sequenced was tumor tissue. The origin of the receptors is a human donor with high-grade serous ovarian cancer. The CDR3 runs from the conserved cysteine through the conserved F or W. The D gene is left open where the match is weak. Expanded clones get a size class; other rows say once, few or many, or leave the size out.

cdr3_nt: TGCGCCAGCAGCTTGGCCCGTGAGGGTCCTAGCACCGGGGAGCTGTTTTTT; cdr3_aa: CASSLAREGPSTGELFF; d_call: -; clone_size: -; j_call: TRBJ2-2; v_call: TRBV5-1
cdr3_nt: TGTGCCAGCAGTTTATTCGGGGGTGGGAGGGAAAAACTGTTTTTT; cdr3_aa: CASSLFGGGREKLFF; d_call: -; clone_size: -; j_call: TRBJ1-4; v_call: TRBV27
cdr3_nt: TGTGCCAGCAGCTTAGCCCTAGCGGGTCAAGATACGCAGTATTTT; cdr3_aa: CASSLALAGQDTQYF; d_call: TRBD2; clone_size: -; j_call: TRBJ2-3; v_call: TRBV7-9
cdr3_nt: TGCAGCGTTGAAGGAAAAAACCTCGAAGGGGGCGAGCAGTACTTC; cdr3_aa: CSVEGKNLEGGEQYF; d_call: -; clone_size: -; j_call: TRBJ2-7; v_call: TRBV29-1
cdr3_nt: TGTGCCAGCAGCGTAGCTGGGGGGGAGCAAGAGACCCAGTACTTC; cdr3_aa: CASSVAGGEQETQYF; d_call: TRBD2; clone_size: -; j_call: TRBJ2-5; v_call: TRBV9
cdr3_nt: TGTGCCAGCAGCCCACGCGGGACTAGCGGGCGGGAGACCCAGTACTTC; cdr3_aa: CASSPRGTSGRETQYF; d_call: TRBD2; clone_size: -; j_call: TRBJ2-5; v_call: TRBV7-7
cdr3_nt: TGCGCCAGCAGGGTTTCACGATGGGCAGATACGCAGTATTTT; cdr3_aa: CASRVSRWADTQYF; d_call: -; clone_size: -; j_call: TRBJ2-3; v_call: TRBV10-1
cdr3_nt: TGTGCCAGCAGTATTGCGGGTTCCTACAATGAGCAGTTCTTC; cdr3_aa: CASSIAGSYNEQFF; d_call: -; clone_size: -; j_call: TRBJ2-1; v_call: TRBV6-1
cdr3_nt: TGTGCCAGCAGTGAAATCTCTACCTCCTACGAGCAGTACTTC; cdr3_aa: CASSEISTSYEQYF; d_call: -; clone_size: -; j_call: TRBJ2-7; v_call: TRBV2
cdr3_nt: TGTGCCAGCAGCTTGGTTGGAAACACCATATATTTT; cdr3_aa: CASSLVGNTIYF; d_call: -; clone_size: -; j_call: TRBJ1-3; v_call: TRBV11-2
cdr3_nt: TGTGCCAGCAGACCGGACACGAGCTCCTACGAGCAGTACTTC; cdr3_aa: CASRPDTSSYEQYF; d_call: -; clone_size: -; j_call: TRBJ2-7; v_call: TRBV11-3
cdr3_nt: TGTGCCATCAGTGGGGCAGGGAAACTCTCCCTCGAGCAGTACTTC; cdr3_aa: CAISGAGKLSLEQYF; d_call: -; clone_size: -; j_call: TRBJ2-7; v_call: TRBV10-3
cdr3_nt: TGTGCCAGCAGTGGGACAGCGGGAGGCTACACCTTC; cdr3_aa: CASSGTAGGYTF; d_call: TRBD1; clone_size: -; j_call: TRBJ1-2; v_call: TRBV27
cdr3_nt: TGTGCCAGCAGCCTTACGGTTTACACTGAAGCTTTCTTT; cdr3_aa: CASSLTVYTEAFF; d_call: -; clone_size: -; j_call: TRBJ1-1; v_call: TRBV7-2
cdr3_nt: TGTGCCAGTAGTATTGGAGTAGGGACATTCCCCTACGAGCAGTACTTC; cdr3_aa: CASSIGVGTFPYEQYF; d_call: -; clone_size: once; j_call: TRBJ2-7; v_call: TRBV19
cdr3_nt: TGTGCCAGCAGCTCGGGGGGGGACTACAATGAGCAGTTCTTC; cdr3_aa: CASSSGGDYNEQFF; d_call: TRBD2; clone_size: -; j_call: TRBJ2-1; v_call: TRBV5-4
cdr3_nt: TGTGCCAGTAGTATTCCAGGGGGCACTGAAGCTTTCTTT; cdr3_aa: CASSIPGGTEAFF; d_call: TRBD1; clone_size: -; j_call: TRBJ1-1; v_call: TRBV19
cdr3_nt: TGTGCCAGCAGTTCTAATTTTGCAGGAGGCAATCAGCCCCAGCATTTT; cdr3_aa: CASSSNFAGGNQPQHF; d_call: -; clone_size: -; j_call: TRBJ1-5; v_call: TRBV6-5